This passage covers 13 T cell receptor beta chains from one sample sequenced in a study of blood T cell repertoires in COVID-19. TCRdb's table, derived via immunoSEQ multiplex PCR, lists solely in-frame clones and lacks some. The table includes about 70,000 clones, approximately 90% detected once. The material sequenced was peripheral blood. Source of these receptors: a human donor in a cohort sampled during active COVID-19.

The chain joins TRBV7-9 to TRBJ2-5; 8 bases agree with TRBD2. V lost 3 bases and J lost 4; bases outside the gene matches: 4. CDR1 and CDR2 from the germline V gene are SEHNR and FQNEAQ (reference sequence). There are 14 residues in the CDR3. The CDR3 DNA follows: TGTGCCAGCAGCTTGGGACTAGGTGCAGAGACCCAGTACTTC. Translating gives CASSLGLGAETQYF.

The V gene is TRBV7-2, the J gene TRBJ1-1; D is possibly TRBD1 (6 bases). V lost 5 bases to trimming and J lost 6 bases, with 13 bases between them. The CDR3 consists of 13 residues. CDR1 and CDR2 (germline): SGHTA, FQGNSA. CDR3 nucleotide sequence: TGTGCCAGCAGCCTCACAGGGTACGCTGAAGCTTTCTTT. Its protein product is CASSLTGYAEAFF.

This clone came up a few times. The chain joins TRBV15 to TRBJ1-5; 9 bases agree with TRBD1. Germline V gene sequence: CDR1 LNHNV, CDR2 YYDKDF (reference sequence). The CDR3 spans 18 residues. Losses at the gene ends were 0 bases for V and 6 bases for J; bases not matched to a gene: 12. The chain's CDR3 is CATSRDDKGQGLSQPQHF. The DNA for the CDR3 is TGTGCCACCAGCAGAGATGATAAGGGACAGGGATTAAGTCAGCCCCAGCATTTT.

CDR3 nucleotide sequence: TGTGCCAGCAGCGGACAGTACGCTGACTCTGGGGCCAACGTCCTGACTTTC. This gives the protein CASSGQYADSGANVLTF. The genes are TRBV13 and TRBJ2-6, with a possible D match to TRBD1 (6 bases). The CDR3 has 17 amino acids. Looked up from germline, CDR1 is PRHDT and CDR2 is FYEKMQ (reference sequence). The V and J ends lost 5 bases and 0 bases respectively, with 14 bases between them.

The chain carries TRBV10-3 and TRBJ2-3; TRBD2 matches 12 bases. V was clipped by 4 bases and J by 5 bases; unmatched bases: 10. The CDR3 runs 17 residues. Per germline, CDR1 ENHRY and CDR2 SYGVKD. CDR3 loop: CAISGGLAGRWGDTQYF. CDR3 nucleotides: TGTGCCATCAGTGGAGGACTAGCGGGGAGATGGGGAGATACGCAGTATTTT.

V gene TRBV24-1 combines with J gene TRBJ2-2; TRBD1 aligns across 8 bases. V shed 4 bases, J shed 1 base, and the junction held 4 bases outside the gene matches. This CDR3 spans 16 amino acids. CDR1 and CDR2 from the germline V gene are KGHDR and SFDVKD. DNA of the CDR3: TGTGCCACCAGTGACCCCGGACAGGGGAACACCGGGGAGCTGTTTTTT. Amino acids: CATSDPGQGNTGELFF.

The chain is built from TRBV5-1 and TRBJ2-3; 10 positions agree with TRBD1. Per the germline V gene, CDR1 is SGHRS and CDR2 is YFSETQ. The CDR3 loop spans 17 amino acids. V lost 0 bases, J lost 3 bases, and 7 bases stayed unmatched. The CDR3 bases are TGCGCCAGCAGCTTGGCCGGGCCGGGACAGGGGACAGATACGCAGTATTTT. Translating it yields CASSLAGPGQGTDTQYF.

The chain has TRBV5-1 and TRBJ1-6; D is perhaps TRBD1 (6 bases). Germline CDR1 reads SGHRS; CDR2 reads YFSETQ. CDR3 size: 15 residues. V shed 0 bases and J shed 9 bases, with 13 bases lying between them. The CDR3 region has the DNA TGCGCCAGCAGCTTGGACGTCACAGGGTTTTCACCCCTCCACTTT. This encodes CASSLDVTGFSPLHF.

The V and J genes are TRBV6-5 and TRBJ1-3; 8 positions agree with TRBD1. The germline CDR1 and CDR2 sequences are MNHEY and SVGAGI. Trimming took 5 bases from V and 2 from J; bases not matched to a gene: 2. CDR3 length equals 14 residues. This CDR3 is CASSRTGTGNTIYF. The DNA for the CDR3 is TGTGCCAGCAGTCGGACAGGGACTGGAAACACCATATATTTT.

This clone was counted a few times. The rearrangement links TRBV7-2 to TRBJ1-1; perhaps TRBD1 as D (6 bases). With 5 bases removed from V and 4 bases from J, the gap between germline ends came to 23 bases. This CDR3 spans 17 amino acids. Germline CDR1 reads SGHTA; CDR2 reads FQGNSA. For the CDR3, the DNA is TGTGCCAGCAGCACCCGCTGGACAGTGACGGGGAGCACTGAAGCTTTCTTT. Amino acids: CASSTRWTVTGSTEAFF.

The chain has TRBV18 and TRBJ2-7; 8 nucleotides line up with TRBD2. The CDR3 extends over 15 amino acids. V trimming: 6 bases; J trimming: 2 bases; junction bases outside the gene matches: 9. CDR1 and CDR2 (germline): KGHSH, LQKENI. CDR3 region: CASSKTSGPPYEQYF. The CDR3 nucleotides are TGTGCCAGCTCCAAAACTAGCGGTCCCCCCTACGAGCAGTACTTC.

The chain carries TRBV18 and TRBJ2-7, with D possibly matching TRBD1 (6 bases). Germline V gene data show CDR1 as KGHSH and CDR2 as LQKENI. The CDR3 is 14 amino acids. V was trimmed by 4 bases and J by 5 bases, leaving 15 bases between them. Written as DNA, the CDR3 is TGTGCCAGCTCACTCAGGGGCCCTGAAGACGAGCAGTACTTC. It is translated as CASSLRGPEDEQYF.

The chain employs TRBV7-8 and TRBJ2-3, with 9 bases identical to TRBD2. Losses at the gene ends were 5 bases for V and 4 bases for J; bases not matched to a gene: 10. CDR1 is SGHVS, CDR2 FQNEAQ, per germline. The CDR3 is 16 residues long. The CDR3, as DNA: TGTGCCAGCAGCCCGTCACCTAGCGGGAATGCAGATACGCAGTATTTT. Translating it yields CASSPSPSGNADTQYF.